The clone carrying this T cell receptor (beta chain) appeared many times. The antigen is not known. Researchers prepared the TCRbeta library using unique molecular identifiers, the study reports. MiXCR, applied by TCRdb to the PCR reads, yields one record per CDR3 protein. The data contain roughly 790,000 distinct CDR3 sequences, approximately 15% of them seen just once; the ten biggest clones take up roughly 4.8%. V lost 1 base and J lost 7, with 11 bases in between. From germline, CDR1 is SEHNR and CDR2 FQNEAQ (reference sequence). This CDR3 is built from 14 residues. The record originates from a study of T-cell reconstitution after alpha-beta-depleted transplantation in children. Study findings and constraints: T-cell counts and diversity at one year following transplant were attributed mainly to newly produced T cells.

The chain joins TRBV7-9 to TRBJ2-1, with D unresolved. The sample was PBMCs, mostly from graft donor cells, taken 360 days after TCRalphabeta/CD19-depleted stem cell transplant. The receptor was derived from a male patient under 18 who had a stem cell transplant for acute lymphoblastic leukemia, so the T cells may come from the graft donor. Here the CDR3 reads CASSLDWKRNEQFF. CDR3 nucleotides: TGTGCCAGCAGCTTAGACTGGAAAAGGAATGAGCAGTTCTTC. The full variable domain, rest sourced from reference TRBV7-9 and TRBJ2-1, is DTGVSQNPRHKITKRGQNVTFRCDPISEHNRLYWYRQTLGQGPEFLTYFQNEAQLEKSRLLSDRFSAERPKGSFSTLEIQRTEQGDSAMYLCASSLDWKRNEQFFGPGTRLTVL.